Following are 22 T cell receptor beta chains from one sample sequenced in a study of cytomegalovirus exposure and HLA in healthy donors. Primers for the PCR totalled 60 Vbeta and 13 Jbeta. The repertoire was sequenced with immunoSEQ multiplex PCR; TCRdb's copy has only in-frame clones and lacks some. The sample holds approximately 33,000 clones, around half seen once. The sequenced material came from PBMCs. The origin of the receptors is a woman in her forties in good health and CMV-seropositive.

V usage is TRBV6-4 and J usage is TRBJ1-3; unclear D gene. The germline V and J ends were trimmed by 5 bases and 0 bases, with 11 bases remaining between them. The CDR3 extends over 15 amino acids. The V gene's germline CDR1 is MRHNA and CDR2 SNTAGT. CDR3 residues: CASSREHSSGNTIYF. Written as DNA, the CDR3 is TGTGCCAGCAGTCGGGAACACAGCTCTGGAAACACCATATATTTT.

The chain employs TRBV18 and TRBJ2-3; TRBD1 aligns across 8 bases. Germline CDR1 KGHSH, CDR2 LQKENI. This CDR3 is 14 amino acids long. V shed 5 bases, J shed 2 bases, and the junction held 3 bases outside the gene matches. The CDR3 reads CASSAQGATDTQYF. The CDR3 DNA sequence: TGTGCCAGCTCAGCCCAGGGGGCCACAGATACGCAGTATTTT.

The CDR3: CASSLELGALRAFF. CDR3 in DNA: TGTGCCAGCAGCTTAGAACTGGGGGCGCTTAGAGCTTTCTTT. V gene TRBV7-2 combines with J gene TRBJ1-1, with D perhaps matching TRBD1 (6 bases). V lost 1 base, J lost 10 bases, and 16 bases lay in between. Germline-derived CDR1 and CDR2 are SGHTA and FQGNSA. The CDR3 is made up of 14 amino acids.

The rearrangement links TRBV15 to TRBJ1-3, with D perhaps matching TRBD1 (5 bases). Germline loops: CDR1 LNHNV, CDR2 YYDKDF (reference sequence). V lost 3 bases and J lost 0, with 9 bases in between. CDR3 length: 15 residues. In nucleotides, the CDR3 is TGTGCCACCAGCAGGGACAAGGGCTCTGGAAACACCATATATTTT. This encodes CATSRDKGSGNTIYF.

The CDR3 region has the DNA TGTGCCAGCAGTGAAGCCCGACAGCTAGCGGGGAGAGAGAACTACGAGCAGTACTTC. It yields the protein CASSEARQLAGRENYEQYF. The V and J genes are TRBV6-1 and TRBJ2-7; 9 positions match TRBD2. CDR1 and CDR2 (germline): MNHNS, SASEGT. CDR3 length: 19 amino acids. J lost 3 bases, V lost 0 bases, and 15 bases had no gene match.

The chain uses TRBV2 and TRBJ1-2; the D gene is possibly TRBD1 (6 bases). V was cut by 0 bases and J by 5 bases, with 13 bases left in between. CDR3 length: 15 residues. Looked up from germline, CDR1 is SNHLY and CDR2 is FYNNEI. CDR3 bases: TGTGCCAGCAGTGAAGCGGCAGGGGTCAAGTATGGCTACACCTTC. Protein product: CASSEAAGVKYGYTF.

The chain has TRBV11-2 and TRBJ1-1, with 8 positions matching TRBD1. The trim removed 5 bases at V and 5 bases at J, leaving 7 bases unmatched. The CDR3 covers 14 residues. Germline loops: CDR1 SGHAT, CDR2 FQNNGV. The CDR3 bases are TGTGCCAGCAGCATAACCAGGGGGCGAACTGAAGCTTTCTTT. Amino acid sequence: CASSITRGRTEAFF.

This clone was seen a few times. The junction differs from germline at one of its ends, possibly a read error. V is TRBV6-1 and J is TRBJ2-2; 7 nucleotides line up with TRBD1. The CDR3 totals 14 residues. Germline CDR1 and CDR2: MNHNS and SASEGT. CDR3 amino acids: CASIEGGAVGELFF. DNA of the CDR3: TGTGCCAGCATTGAAGGGGGCGCCGTCGGGGAGCTGTTTTTT.

This clone was seen only a few times. The chain recombines TRBV15 with TRBJ2-1, with TRBD2 matching over 7 bases. The CDR3 contains 15 residues. The germline gives CDR1 LNHNV, CDR2 YYDKDF (reference sequence). With V trimmed by 5 bases and J by 4 bases, 8 bases remained unmatched. This CDR3 is CATSHARGRYNEQFF. As DNA, the CDR3 is TGTGCCACCAGCCACGCGCGGGGGAGATACAATGAGCAGTTCTTC.

By share, this clone ranks as medium-sized. The V and J genes are TRBV7-2 and TRBJ2-3; the match to TRBD2 covers 7 bases. CDR1 SGHTA and CDR2 FQGNSA come from the germline V gene. V lost 4 bases, J lost 4 bases, and 8 bases stayed unmatched. The CDR3 has 15 residues. The CDR3 region is CASSSPLAASDTQYF. CDR3 nucleotide sequence: TGTGCCAGCAGCTCGCCCCTAGCGGCGTCAGATACGCAGTATTTT.

V usage is TRBV18 and J usage is TRBJ2-3; the match to TRBD1 covers 7 bases. The CDR3 sequence is 13 residues long. Germline CDR1 KGHSH, CDR2 LQKENI. Trimming cost V 2 bases and J 5 bases; bases outside gene matches: 1. The CDR3 loop is CASSPGQVDTQYF. The CDR3 coding sequence is TGTGCCAGCTCACCAGGACAGGTAGATACGCAGTATTTT.

V gene TRBV11-2 combines with J gene TRBJ2-3, with TRBD2 identical over 8 bases. This CDR3 comprises 15 residues. With V trimmed by 6 bases and J by 1 base, 6 bases remained unmatched. Germline CDR1 is SGHAT and CDR2 is FQNNGV. DNA for the CDR3: TGTGCCAGCAGTTTCGGGAGGGACGGCACAGATACGCAGTATTTT. It specifies CASSFGRDGTDTQYF.

This clone was detected only a few times. This rearrangement joins TRBV6-5 to TRBJ1-5; tentatively, D is TRBD1 (6 bases). Germline CDR1 MNHEY, CDR2 SVGAGI. The CDR3 covers 15 residues. Trimming pared 0 bases from V and 5 bases from J, leaving 11 bases between. In DNA form, the CDR3 reads TGTGCCAGCAGTTACTCAGGGGGGGGCTATCAGCCCCAGCATTTT. This codes for CASSYSGGGYQPQHF.

Comment on this clone: As the CDR3 is not closed by the conserved phenylalanine or tryptophan, this likely results from a read error. The chain joins TRBV30 to TRBJ1-1; D may be TRBD1 (5 bases). In germline, CDR1 is GTSNPN, CDR2 SVGIG (reference sequence). This CDR3 is 14 amino acids long. Trimming left V 5 bases short and J 7 bases short, with 20 bases between. CDR3 amino acids: CAWWGIGQTVEAFV. DNA of the CDR3: TGTGCCTGGTGGGGAATCGGACAAACCGTTGAAGCTTTCGTT.

The sample holds a few counts of this clone. J is TRBJ2-2 and V is TRBV27; tentative D call: TRBD1 (5 bases). V was clipped by 4 bases and J by 7 bases, with 10 bases between them. The CDR3 consists of 13 residues. CDR1 is MNHEY and CDR2 is SMNVEV in the germline V gene (reference sequence). Here the CDR3 DNA reads TGTGCCAGCAGTTGGCAGGGCGGCGGGGAGCTGTTTTTT. It is translated as CASSWQGGGELFF.

This chain joins TRBV5-1 and TRBJ2-3, with 9 bases aligning to TRBD1. The CDR3 is 15 residues long. The germline CDR1 and CDR2 sequences are SGHRS and YFSETQ. J gave up 5 bases and V 3 bases, and 7 bases lay outside the gene matches. The CDR3 DNA is TGCGCCAGCAGCTCGAGGGGACAGGGTTTAGATACGCAGTATTTT. This codes for CASSSRGQGLDTQYF. Together with reference TRBV5-1 and TRBJ2-3, the CDR3 gives the full variable domain: KAGVTQTPRYLIKTRGQQVTLSCSPISGHRSVSWYQQTPGQGLQFLFEYFSETQRNKGNFPGRFSGRQFSNSRSEMNVSTLELGDSALYLCASSSRGQGLDTQYFGPGTRLTVL.

The rearrangement uses TRBV7-3 and TRBJ1-1; unclear D gene. Trimming shortened V by 5 bases and J by 1 base, and 8 bases separated the two germline ends. This CDR3 is 13 amino acids long. Germline CDR1 SGHTA, CDR2 FQGTGA. The CDR3 sequence: CASSPTGNTEAFF. The CDR3 DNA reads TGTGCCAGCAGCCCAACTGGGAACACTGAAGCTTTCTTT.

In its sample, this clone was seen once. The chain combines TRBV29-1 with TRBJ2-3, with D possibly matching TRBD2 (7 bases). The CDR3 loop spans 17 amino acids. V lost 0 bases to trimming and J lost 0 bases, with 16 bases between them. Per the germline V gene, CDR1 is SQVTM and CDR2 is ANQGSEA. CDR3 protein: CSVEEGGRGASTDTQYF. For the CDR3, the DNA is TGCAGCGTTGAAGAGGGGGGGCGCGGGGCTAGCACAGATACGCAGTATTTT.

This clone was observed many times. This chain uses TRBV28 with TRBJ2-3; TRBD2 aligns across 10 bases. Germline trimming cut 7 bases from V and 0 bases from J; bases unmatched to any gene: 10. The germline gives CDR1 MDHEN, CDR2 SYDVKM. CDR3 size: 17 residues. As DNA, the CDR3 is TGTGCCAGCACCCGGACTAGCGGCAAAGCCAGCACAGATACGCAGTATTTT. This gives the protein CASTRTSGKASTDTQYF. Supplemented by reference TRBV28 and TRBJ2-3, the full variable domain reads DVKVTQSSRYLVKRTGEKVFLECVQDMDHENMFWYRQDPGLGLRLIYFSYDVKMKEKGDIPEGYSVSREKKERFSLILESASTNQTSMYLCASTRTSGKASTDTQYFGPGTRLTVL.

The genes are TRBV7-6 and TRBJ1-1, with 9 bases that match TRBD1. CDR3 length: 14 residues. From germline, CDR1 is SGHVS and CDR2 FNYEAQ. J gave up 1 base and V 5 bases, and 2 bases lay outside the gene matches. CDR3 sequence: CASSKQGANTEAFF. DNA of the CDR3: TGTGCCAGCAGCAAACAGGGGGCGAACACTGAAGCTTTCTTT. The entire variable domain, with the rest obtained from reference TRBV7-6 and TRBJ1-1, is as follows: GAGVSQSPRYKVTKRGQDVALRCDPISGHVSLYWYRQALGQGPEFLTYFNYEAQQDKSGLPNDRFSAERPEGSISTLTIQRTEQRDSAMYRCASSKQGANTEAFFGQGTRLTVV.

The chain recombines TRBV6-4 with TRBJ2-2, with TRBD2 matching 16 bases. V was clipped by 2 bases and J by 4 bases; unmatched bases: 4. CDR1 and CDR2 (germline): MRHNA, SNTAGT. The CDR3 contains 18 residues. The DNA of the CDR3 is TGTGCCAGCAGTGACGGGACTAGCGGGGGGGAGACCACCGGGGAGCTGTTTTTT. It codes for CASSDGTSGGETTGELFF.

This clone was seen a single time. The chain combines TRBV5-3 with TRBJ1-3; perhaps TRBD1 as D (6 bases). TRBV5-3 is marked as an open reading frame, function uncertain. Trimming took off 5 bases at V and 10 bases at J, with 13 bases between the two ends. This CDR3 comprises 12 residues. CDR3 region: CARRTGPRTIYF. As DNA, the CDR3 is TGTGCCAGAAGAACAGGGCCAAGGACCATATATTTT.